What follows are 6 T cell receptor beta chains derived from one specimen sequenced in a study of shared clonotypes between healthy human individuals. Assay: immunoSEQ multiplex PCR; the TCRdb copy retains only in-frame clones and omits some. The sample holds around 430,000 clones, roughly 77% seen once. The sequencing sample was made of PBMCs. These receptors were taken from a woman in her forties in good health. Some clones in this sample may be carry-over from other donors' samples.

The chain links TRBV5-1 to TRBJ2-3; D may be TRBD1 or TRBD2 (5 bases each). CDR1 is SGHRS, CDR2 YFSETQ, per germline. CDR3 length: 15 residues. V was cut by 0 bases and J by 4 bases, with 12 bases left in between. CDR3 in amino acids: CASSLAALGADTQYF. For the CDR3, the DNA is TGCGCCAGCAGCTTGGCAGCTTTGGGGGCAGATACGCAGTATTTT.

This rearrangement joins TRBV6-1 to TRBJ2-1, with 7 bases aligning to TRBD1. Losses at the gene ends were 1 base for V and 2 bases for J; bases not matched to a gene: 2. Germline V gene sequence: CDR1 MNHNS, CDR2 SASEGT. This CDR3 is built from 15 residues. The CDR3 loop is CASSEDQGAYNEQFF. CDR3 in DNA: TGTGCCAGCAGTGAAGACCAGGGGGCCTACAATGAGCAGTTCTTC.

The CDR3 region has the DNA TGTGCCAGCAGCTTAGACGGCGGATCCTACGAGCAGTACTTC. Its protein is CASSLDGGSYEQYF. The chain uses TRBV7-9 and TRBJ2-7; D unresolved. Per germline, CDR1 SEHNR and CDR2 FQNEAQ (reference sequence). V lost 1 base and J 1 base, leaving 8 bases between the germline ends. The CDR3 is made up of 14 amino acids.

The CDR3 sequence is CASSQDRQGAYEQYF. In DNA form, the CDR3 reads TGTGCCAGCAGCCAAGATCGCCAGGGCGCCTACGAGCAGTACTTC. V usage is TRBV4-2 and J usage is TRBJ2-7, with a possible D match to TRBD1 (5 bases). CDR1 is LGHNA, CDR2 YNFKEQ, per germline. Trimming removed 0 bases from V and 2 bases from J, with 11 bases in between. This CDR3 is built from 15 residues.

The chain combines TRBV28 with TRBJ2-1; perhaps TRBD1 as D (6 bases). V dropped 5 bases and J dropped 5 bases, with 16 bases sitting between them. The CDR3 has 15 amino acids. Germline loops: CDR1 MDHEN, CDR2 SYDVKM. DNA of the CDR3: TGTGCCAGCAGTACGCCGGGACAAGGGGACAATGAGCAGTTCTTC. It is translated as CASSTPGQGDNEQFF.

In this sample, this clone turned up once. The chain is built from TRBV15 and TRBJ1-1; 7 nucleotides agree with TRBD1. V shed 1 base and J 1 base; nucleotides not matched to a gene: 9. Germline V lookup: CDR1 LNHNV, CDR2 YYDKDF (reference sequence). The CDR3 consists of 17 residues. The CDR3 loop is CATSRGPQDRPNTEAFF. CDR3 DNA sequence: TGTGCCACCAGCAGAGGTCCCCAGGACAGGCCGAACACTGAAGCTTTCTTT.